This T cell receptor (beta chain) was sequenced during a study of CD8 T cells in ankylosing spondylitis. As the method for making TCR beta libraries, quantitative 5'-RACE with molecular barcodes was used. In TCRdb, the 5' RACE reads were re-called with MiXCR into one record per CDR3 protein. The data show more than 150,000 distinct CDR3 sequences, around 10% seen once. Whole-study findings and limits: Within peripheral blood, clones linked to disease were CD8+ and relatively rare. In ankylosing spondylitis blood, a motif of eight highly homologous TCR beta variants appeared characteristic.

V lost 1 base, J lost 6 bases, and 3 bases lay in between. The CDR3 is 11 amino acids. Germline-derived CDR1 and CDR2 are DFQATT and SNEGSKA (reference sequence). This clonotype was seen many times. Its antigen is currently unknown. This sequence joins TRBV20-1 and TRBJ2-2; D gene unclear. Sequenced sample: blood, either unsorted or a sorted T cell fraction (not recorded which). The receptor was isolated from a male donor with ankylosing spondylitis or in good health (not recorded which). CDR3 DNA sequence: TGCAGTGCTAGAGTTGCCGGGGAGCTGTTTTTT. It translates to CSARVAGELFF.